The 30 T cell receptor beta chains below were found in one sample sequenced in a study of blood T cell repertoires in COVID-19. Method: immunoSEQ multiplex PCR; TCRdb's copy keeps in-frame clones and lacks some. The sample has around 140,000 clones; roughly 84% are singletons. The sequencing sample was made of peripheral blood. The receptors here all came from a man younger than 40 with COVID-19, enrolled during active disease.

This clone was observed a handful of times. The identical CDR3 is also encoded by other nucleotide sequences in the sample. The rearrangement uses TRBV5-1 and TRBJ1-1, with D possibly matching TRBD1 (5 bases). The CDR3 covers 15 residues. V was cut by 0 bases and J by 0 bases, with 9 bases left in between. Germline CDR1 is SGHRS and CDR2 is YFSETQ. As DNA, the CDR3 is TGCGCCAGCAGCTTGGGTCGGGGGATGAACACTGAAGCTTTCTTT. Its translation is CASSLGRGMNTEAFF.

The chain couples TRBV5-1 to TRBJ1-5, with a weak D call TRBD1 (5 bases). Trimming removed 0 bases at V and 1 base at J, with 8 bases between. CDR3 size: 15 residues. Germline CDR1 is SGHRS and CDR2 is YFSETQ. The CDR3 here is CASSLAAGSNQPQHF. The CDR3 DNA follows: TGCGCCAGCAGCTTGGCCGCAGGGAGCAATCAGCCCCAGCATTTT.

V is TRBV28 and J is TRBJ2-1; TRBD2 might be the D (7 bases). The CDR3 totals 12 residues. Trimming removed 6 bases at V and 7 bases at J, with 10 bases between. Germline CDR1 is MDHEN and CDR2 is SYDVKM. The CDR3 DNA reads TGTGCCAGCAGGGGGAGGGGGAATGAGCAGTTCTTC. It translates to CASRGRGNEQFF.

This clone was seen once. CDR3 in amino acids: CASSPGQSNTEAFF. CDR3 coding DNA: TGTGCCAGCAGCCCAGGCCAGTCCAACACTGAAGCTTTCTTT. This chain uses TRBV7-3 with TRBJ1-1; the D is unclear. Germline CDR1 is SGHTA and CDR2 is FQGTGA. The CDR3 covers 14 residues. Trimming stripped 5 bases from V and 2 bases from J, with 12 bases between.

This chain connects TRBV28 to TRBJ2-7, with D possibly being TRBD2 (6 bases). CDR1 MDHEN and CDR2 SYDVKM come from the germline V gene. Trimming took 6 bases from V and 4 from J, leaving 22 bases between them. The CDR3 length is 16 residues. CDR3 loop: CASRVPGLLLGYEQYF. The DNA of the CDR3 is TGTGCCAGCAGGGTTCCGGGACTCCTGTTGGGGTACGAGCAGTACTTC. Filled out from reference TRBV28 and TRBJ2-7, the complete variable domain reads DVKVTQSSRYLVKRTGEKVFLECVQDMDHENMFWYRQDPGLGLRLIYFSYDVKMKEKGDIPEGYSVSREKKERFSLILESASTNQTSMYLCASRVPGLLLGYEQYFGPGTRLTVT.

The CDR3 region has the DNA TGTGCCAGCATCCTAACAGGGGGGCAAGAGACCCAGTACTTC. Its translation: CASILTGGQETQYF. This chain uses TRBV6-5 with TRBJ2-5, with 8 bases aligning to TRBD1. This CDR3 has 14 amino acids. V shed 7 bases and J 2 bases; nucleotides not matched to a gene: 6. Germline V gives CDR1 MNHEY, CDR2 SVGAGI.

The chain joins TRBV5-6 to TRBJ1-6; tentative D call: TRBD1 (6 bases). This CDR3 comprises 12 residues. Germline assignment: CDR1 SGHDT and CDR2 YYEEEE. The V gene lost 8 bases and the J gene lost 7 bases, with 10 bases spanning the gap. The CDR3 loop is CASETGNSPLHF. CDR3 sequence (DNA): TGTGCCAGTGAGACAGGCAATTCACCCCTCCACTTT.

This sequence joins TRBV11-1 and TRBJ1-2, with unresolved D. CDR1 and CDR2 (germline): SGHAT, FQDESV (reference sequence). The V gene lost 1 base and the J gene lost 2 bases, with 5 bases spanning the gap. The CDR3 totals 13 residues. CDR3 nucleotide sequence: TGTGCCAGCAGCTTAGTCGGGAACTATGGCTACACCTTC. Translating gives CASSLVGNYGYTF.

The chain employs TRBV7-8 and TRBJ1-1; TRBD1 agrees at 10 bases. The CDR3 contains 15 residues. Trimming at V came to 0 bases and at J to 8 bases, leaving 6 bases not matched to a gene. Germline V gene data show CDR1 as SGHVS and CDR2 as FQNEAQ. In DNA form, the CDR3 reads TGTGCCAGCAGCTTAGCGGGGACAGGGGCTACAGAAGCTTTCTTT. The encoded protein is CASSLAGTGATEAFF.

For the CDR3, the DNA is TGTGCCAGCAGCGTGCGAGAGGGCACTGAAGCTTTCTTT. The encoded protein is CASSVREGTEAFF. The chain is built from TRBV9 and TRBJ1-1; D is uncertain. The V end lost 2 bases, the J end lost 4 bases, and 9 bases lay between the germline ends. This CDR3 has 13 residues. Germline lookup yields CDR1 SGDLS and CDR2 YYNGEE. The complete variable domain, with remaining parts taken from reference TRBV9 and TRBJ1-1, reads DSGVTQTPKHLITATGQRVTLRCSPRSGDLSVYWYQQSLDQGLQFLIQYYNGEERAKGNILERFSAQQFPDLHSELNLSSLELGDSALYFCASSVREGTEAFFGQGTRLTVV.

The rearrangement links TRBV6-5 to TRBJ2-7, with D perhaps TRBD1 (5 bases). Germline loops: CDR1 MNHEY, CDR2 SVGAGI. V lost 0 bases and J lost 5, with 8 bases in between. This CDR3 spans 13 amino acids. Here the CDR3 reads CASSYSSGNEQYF. The CDR3 nucleotides are TGTGCCAGCAGTTACTCATCAGGGAACGAGCAGTACTTC.

The chain couples TRBV7-2 to TRBJ1-3; 7 bases are a match to TRBD1. Trimming cost V 4 bases and J 0 bases; bases outside gene matches: 3. The germline CDR1 and CDR2 sequences are SGHTA and FQGNSA. CDR3 size: 15 residues. This CDR3 is CASSYRQGSGNTIYF. CDR3 in DNA: TGTGCCAGCAGCTACCGACAGGGCTCTGGAAACACCATATATTTT.

This chain connects TRBV11-2 to TRBJ2-7; no reliable D call. Trimming took 5 bases from V and 5 from J, leaving 13 bases between them. Germline V gene lookup returns CDR1 SGHAT and CDR2 FQNNGV. There are 13 residues in the CDR3. Here the CDR3 reads CASSPRSSHEQYF. CDR3 in DNA: TGTGCCAGCAGCCCGAGATCGTCCCACGAGCAGTACTTC. The whole variable domain, remainder taken from reference TRBV11-2 and TRBJ2-7, is EAGVAQSPRYKIIEKRQSVAFWCNPISGHATLYWYQQILGQGPKLLIQFQNNGVVDDSQLPKDRFSAERLKGVDSTLKIQPAKLEDSAVYLCASSPRSSHEQYFGPGTRLTVT.

The J gene is TRBJ1-2, the V gene TRBV2, with 9 nucleotides matching TRBD1. CDR3 length: 15 residues. Germline V lookup: CDR1 SNHLY, CDR2 FYNNEI. V lost 2 bases, J lost 7 bases, and 8 bases stayed unmatched. For the CDR3, the DNA is TGTGCCAGCAGTGAAATCCCGGGACAGGGCAGTGGCTACACCTTC. Protein product: CASSEIPGQGSGYTF.

The rearrangement links TRBV28 to TRBJ1-2; 9 bases fit TRBD1. The CDR3 is 13 amino acids. V dropped 5 bases and J dropped 8; count of bases not matched to a gene: 6. From germline, CDR1 is MDHEN and CDR2 SYDVKM. Here the CDR3 DNA reads TGTGCCAGCAGTCCCCGGGACAGGGAAGGCTACACCTTC. Translating it yields CASSPRDREGYTF.

This CDR3 reads CASSQQDRYTF. As DNA, the CDR3 is TGTGCCAGCAGCCAACAGGACCGCTACACCTTC. J is TRBJ1-2 and V is TRBV5-6; D might be TRBD1 (5 bases). This CDR3 spans 11 amino acids. CDR1 and CDR2 (germline): SGHDT, YYEEEE. Trimming pared 4 bases from V and 9 bases from J, leaving 10 bases between.

This clone was seen only a few times. The chain joins TRBV7-9 to TRBJ2-2; 11 bases are shared with TRBD2. V lost 5 bases to trimming and J lost 4 bases; unmatched junction nucleotides: 3. Germline V gene data show CDR1 as SEHNR and CDR2 as FQNEAQ (reference sequence). The CDR3 is 15 residues long. The DNA of the CDR3 is TGTGCCAGCAGCCGGGGACTAGCGGCCACCGGGGAGCTGTTTTTT. Its protein product is CASSRGLAATGELFF.

The chain has TRBV29-1 and TRBJ2-2; 8 nucleotides line up with TRBD2. V shed 4 bases, J shed 1 base, and the junction held 2 bases outside the gene matches. Germline CDR1 and CDR2: SQVTM and ANQGSEA. The CDR3 covers 14 residues. Here the CDR3 DNA reads TGCAGCGTTGCGGCGGGAGGGAACACCGGGGAGCTGTTTTTT. This sequence encodes CSVAAGGNTGELFF.

CDR3 sequence reads: CASIQGAYSNQPQHF. In nucleotides, the CDR3 is TGTGCCAGCATCCAGGGCGCATATAGCAATCAGCCCCAGCATTTT. This rearrangement joins TRBV28 to TRBJ1-5, with a possible D match to TRBD1 (5 bases). Trimming removed 7 bases at V and 0 bases at J, with 13 bases between. Germline V lookup: CDR1 MDHEN, CDR2 SYDVKM. The CDR3 runs to 15 residues. Variable domain in full (rest from reference TRBV28 and TRBJ1-5): DVKVTQSSRYLVKRTGEKVFLECVQDMDHENMFWYRQDPGLGLRLIYFSYDVKMKEKGDIPEGYSVSREKKERFSLILESASTNQTSMYLCASIQGAYSNQPQHFGDGTRLSIL.

This chain links TRBV3-1 (or the pseudogene TRBV3-2) with TRBJ1-2; 10 bases align to TRBD1. CDR3 size: 15 residues. Trimming removed 3 bases from V and 4 bases from J; junction bases left unmatched: 5. Per germline, CDR1 LGHDT and CDR2 YNNKEL (reference sequence). CDR3 bases: TGTGCCAGCAGCCAGGGACAGGGGAAAGGCTATGGCTACACCTTC. It translates to CASSQGQGKGYGYTF.

This clone was seen a few times. J is TRBJ1-1 and V is TRBV20-1; D is unresolved. The CDR3 spans 12 residues. The germline V gene encodes CDR1 DFQATT and CDR2 SNEGSKA (reference sequence). V was shortened by 3 bases and J by 1 base, with 6 bases between the two germline ends. The CDR3 is CSASVQNTEAFF. CDR3 in DNA: TGCAGTGCTAGTGTCCAGAACACTGAAGCTTTCTTT.

The chain links TRBV19 to TRBJ2-1; TRBD2 aligns across 12 bases. This CDR3 contains 15 residues. The V and J ends lost 6 bases and 4 bases, in that order; junction bases with no gene match: 4. Per germline, CDR1 LNHDA and CDR2 SQIVND (reference sequence). In DNA, the CDR3 is TGTGCCAGTAGCTACGGACTAGCGGGATACAATGAGCAGTTCTTC. Residues: CASSYGLAGYNEQFF. The variable domain in full, completed from reference TRBV19 and TRBJ2-1, reads DGGITQSPKYLFRKEGQNVTLSCEQNLNHDAMYWYRQDPGQGLRLIYYSQIVNDFQKGDIAEGYSVSREKKESFPLTVTSAQKNPTAFYLCASSYGLAGYNEQFFGPGTRLTVL.

The rearrangement links TRBV11-2 to TRBJ2-7; TRBD2 matches 7 bases. V dropped 3 bases and J dropped 5; count of bases not matched to a gene: 1. CDR1 and CDR2 (germline): SGHAT, FQNNGV. CDR3 length: 12 amino acids. The DNA for the CDR3 is TGTGCCAGCAGCTTCGGGGGGAACGAGCAGTACTTC. Its translation is CASSFGGNEQYF. Variable domain in full (rest from reference TRBV11-2 and TRBJ2-7): EAGVAQSPRYKIIEKRQSVAFWCNPISGHATLYWYQQILGQGPKLLIQFQNNGVVDDSQLPKDRFSAERLKGVDSTLKIQPAKLEDSAVYLCASSFGGNEQYFGPGTRLTVT.

The J gene is TRBJ2-3, the V gene TRBV19; 11 bases are a match to TRBD2. The germline CDR1 and CDR2 sequences are LNHDA and SQIVND (reference sequence). The CDR3 spans 18 residues. V dropped 2 bases and J dropped 4; count of bases not matched to a gene: 11. The CDR3 sequence is CASSIWPLSGRAADTQYF. The CDR3 coding sequence is TGTGCCAGTAGTATATGGCCACTTAGCGGGAGGGCTGCAGATACGCAGTATTTT.

This rearrangement joins TRBV5-5 to TRBJ2-3; the D gene is possibly TRBD2 (6 bases). This CDR3 contains 12 residues. Trimming shortened V by 2 bases and J by 8 bases, and 9 bases separated the two germline ends. Germline V CDR1 and CDR2: SGHKS, YYEKEE (reference sequence). In DNA, the CDR3 is TGTGCCAGCAGCTTAATGGAGGGTACGCAGTATTTT. It specifies CASSLMEGTQYF.

The genes are TRBV11-2 and TRBJ2-3; possible D gene TRBD1, 8 bases. The CDR3 is 16 amino acids. Germline loops: CDR1 SGHAT, CDR2 FQNNGV. Trimming stripped 5 bases from V and 8 bases from J, with 23 bases between. The CDR3 is CASSNNRGGGSGTQYF. As DNA, the CDR3 is TGTGCCAGCAGCAATAACAGGGGGGGCGGGTCCGGTACGCAGTATTTT.

The chain couples TRBV5-1 to TRBJ1-4; D possibly corresponds to TRBD1 (6 bases). Germline V gene data show CDR1 as SGHRS and CDR2 as YFSETQ. The CDR3 is 14 residues long. With 4 bases removed from V and 4 bases from J, the gap between germline ends came to 11 bases. The DNA for the CDR3 is TGCGCCAGCAGCCCTGGACAGTTTAATGAAAAACTGTTTTTT. Translation: CASSPGQFNEKLFF.

At least ten counts were recorded for this clone. The chain combines TRBV10-2 with TRBJ1-5; D is uncertain. The V gene lost 3 bases and the J gene lost 11 bases, with 17 bases spanning the gap. The CDR3 runs to 14 residues. The V gene's germline CDR1 is WSHSY and CDR2 SAAADI. The CDR3 is CASSDPRRSVTQHF. The CDR3 DNA follows: TGCGCCAGCAGTGACCCCAGGAGGAGCGTGACCCAGCATTTT.

This rearrangement joins TRBV5-4 to TRBJ2-7; D unclear. V shed 2 bases and J shed 6 bases, with 6 bases lying between them. Germline-derived CDR1 and CDR2 are SGHNT and YYREEE (reference sequence). The CDR3 contains 11 residues. The CDR3 here is CASSFRSEQYF. The DNA for the CDR3 is TGTGCCAGCAGCTTTAGGAGCGAGCAGTACTTC.

The gene calls are TRBV5-4 and TRBJ1-5; 9 nucleotides match TRBD1. V was clipped by 2 bases and J by 2 bases; unmatched bases: 2. Germline CDR1 is SGHNT and CDR2 is YYREEE (reference sequence). The CDR3 is made up of 15 amino acids. CDR3 nucleotides: TGTGCCAGCAGCTTCGGGACAGGGCGCAATCAGCCCCAGCATTTT. Its protein product is CASSFGTGRNQPQHF. The full variable domain, with the rest looked up from reference TRBV5-4 and TRBJ1-5, is ETGVTQSPTHLIKTRGQQVTLRCSSQSGHNTVSWYQQALGQGPQFIFQYYREEENGRGNFPPRFSGLQFPNYSSELNVNALELDDSALYLCASSFGTGRNQPQHFGDGTRLSIL.